Listed below are T cell receptor beta chains from one sample, sequenced in a study of T cell repertoires in cytomegalovirus infection. TCRdb re-called the reads with MiXCR, one entry per CDR3 protein. The table lists 75,000 to 95,000 distinct CDR3 sequences, approximately 45% of them singletons. For these receptors, no antigen is known. Material: CD8+ T cells from cultured PBMCs, obtained from culture after CMV antigen stimulation. The receptors shown here come from a human donor in good health (CMV status not recorded). Some clones in this sample may be carry-over from other donors' samples. CDR3s include the opening cysteine and the closing phenylalanine or tryptophan. Fields, in order: CDR3 DNA, CDR3 protein, clone size, V gene, J gene, D gene. D genes are given only for firm matches. Part of the rows lack a size; the others show once, few, many or a class for expanded clones.

DNA: TGTGCCAGCAGCTTAGAACTAGCGGGGGGCAGGGGTGAGCAGTTCTTC
CDR3: CASSLELAGGRGEQFF
size: few
V: TRBV7-2
J: TRBJ2-1
D: TRBD2

DNA: TGCAGTGCTAGAGTTCTTGATAGCGGGAGTACTGTCACCGGGGAGCTGTTTTTT
CDR3: CSARVLDSGSTVTGELFF
size: few
V: TRBV20-1
J: TRBJ2-2
D: TRBD2

DNA: TGTGCCAGCAGCCCCGGGACAGGGCAGCATTCACCCCTCCACTTT
CDR3: CASSPGTGQHSPLHF
size: many
V: TRBV7-2
J: TRBJ1-6
D: TRBD1

DNA: TGTGCTACCCGGACAGGGGGACCCAATCAGCCCCAGCATTTT
CDR3: CATRTGGPNQPQHF
size: few
V: TRBV12-5
J: TRBJ1-5
D: TRBD1

DNA: TGTGCCAGCAGCCCTGGACTAGCGGGAGGTAACTACGAGCAGTACTTC
CDR3: CASSPGLAGGNYEQYF
size: NA
V: TRBV28
J: TRBJ2-7
D: TRBD2

DNA: TGTGCCAGCAGCTCCGAATGGGGGTGGCAAAACATTCAGTACTTC
CDR3: CASSSEWGWQNIQYF
size: few
V: TRBV7-9
J: TRBJ2-4
D: NA

DNA: TGTGCCAGCAGTTTCCCCCGGGCTGAAGCTTTCTTT
CDR3: CASSFPRAEAFF
size: NA
V: TRBV12-3/TRBV12-4
J: TRBJ1-1
D: NA

DNA: TGTGCCAGCAACCCGGGGTCCAACTATGGCTACACCTTC
CDR3: CASNPGSNYGYTF
size: NA
V: TRBV7-6
J: TRBJ1-2
D: NA

DNA: TGTGCCAGCAGCCTTGGGTACCTCCCGTTCGAGACCCAGTACTTC
CDR3: CASSLGYLPFETQYF
size: NA
V: TRBV11-2
J: TRBJ2-5
D: NA

DNA: TGTGCCAGCAGTTTTAAAGGTCCCGCTTATAGCAATCAGCCCCAGCATTTT
CDR3: CASSFKGPAYSNQPQHF
size: NA
V: TRBV27
J: TRBJ1-5
D: NA

DNA: TGCAGTGCTAGGTTTCTAGTGAACCCAGATACGCAGTATTTT
CDR3: CSARFLVNPDTQYF
size: NA
V: TRBV20-1
J: TRBJ2-3
D: NA

DNA: TGTGCCTTTAAGGTGGACTATAATTCACCCCTCCACTTT
CDR3: CAFKVDYNSPLHF
size: NA
V: TRBV7-4
J: TRBJ1-6
D: NA

DNA: TGTGCCAGCAGCTTAGCGTCGAACATGAACACTGAAGCTTTCTTT
CDR3: CASSLASNMNTEAFF
size: NA
V: TRBV7-9
J: TRBJ1-1
D: NA